This T cell receptor beta chain derives from a study of human T cells and chemical hapten exposure. Germline CDR1 MNHEY, CDR2 SVGAGI. CDR3 length: 17 amino acids. V shed 2 bases, J shed 4 bases, and the junction held 8 bases outside the gene matches. Time point meaning: patch test 1, 2 weeks after DPC sensitization. The treatment here: therapeutic diphenylcyclopropenone sensitization with weekly scalp DPC. Library preparation tagged each individual cDNA molecule with a unique molecular identifier. TCRdb reprocessed the RACE reads via MiXCR and lists one record per CDR3 protein. Of about 340,000 distinct CDR3 sequences in the sample, under 9% were seen once. At least ten counts were recorded for this clonotype.

The source is a woman aged 18 to 35 with alopecia areata. Some clones in this sample may be carry-over from other donors' samples. This specimen was whole blood, taken in connection with sensitization to the hapten diphenylcyclopropenone (DPC). This chain uses TRBV6-5 with TRBJ1-2, with TRBD1 identical over 12 bases. CDR3 DNA sequence: TGTGCCAGCAGTTACCTGGGACAGGGGGCGCCCAGCTATGGCTACACCTTC. Its protein product is CASSYLGQGAPSYGYTF.